This T cell receptor beta chain was documented in a study of blood T cells in healthy people across ages. Study-level results: Age advanced and TCR beta diversity per million T cells fell, roughly linearly. Versus aged donors, long-lived donors had higher diversity and more naive CD4+ cells.

This clonotype appeared a few times. The antigen is unknown. The CDR3 covers 11 residues. Deletions cut 2 bases from V and 11 bases from J, with 6 bases between. In germline, CDR1 is MDHEN, CDR2 SYDVKM. Primed by a sample-barcoded 5' primer and a J-beta primer mix, a second PCR proceeded for roughly 6 to 12 cycles. A minimum of 2.5 million CDR3-containing paired-end reads was obtained for each sample. TCRdb re-analysed the 5' RACE reads in MiXCR, keeping a single row per CDR3 protein. Seen here are about a million distinct CDR3 sequences, 45% to 60% observed once, and the top ten hold roughly a fifth. Approximately 10 milliliters was the volume of peripheral blood drawn from each donor.

V gene TRBV28 combines with J gene TRBJ1-4; D is unclear. Sequenced material: blood. The receptor was derived from a woman aged 60-70 years in good health. CDR3 region: CASSLGRKLFF. CDR3 nucleotides: TGTGCCAGCAGTTTAGGCAGGAAACTGTTTTTT. Filled out from reference TRBV28 and TRBJ1-4, the complete variable domain reads DVKVTQSSRYLVKRTGEKVFLECVQDMDHENMFWYRQDPGLGLRLIYFSYDVKMKEKGDIPEGYSVSREKKERFSLILESASTNQTSMYLCASSLGRKLFFGSGTQLSVL.